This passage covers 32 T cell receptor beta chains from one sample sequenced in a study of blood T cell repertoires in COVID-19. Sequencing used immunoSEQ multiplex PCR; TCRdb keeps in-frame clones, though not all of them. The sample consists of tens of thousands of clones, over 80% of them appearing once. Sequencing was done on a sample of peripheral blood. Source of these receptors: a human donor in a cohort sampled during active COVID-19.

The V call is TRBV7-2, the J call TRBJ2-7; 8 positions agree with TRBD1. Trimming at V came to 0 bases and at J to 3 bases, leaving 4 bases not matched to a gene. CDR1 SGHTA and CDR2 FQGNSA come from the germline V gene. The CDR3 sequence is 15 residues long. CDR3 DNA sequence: TGTGCCAGCAGCTTAGCCCCTACAGGGGGCTACGAGCAGTACTTC. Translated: CASSLAPTGGYEQYF.

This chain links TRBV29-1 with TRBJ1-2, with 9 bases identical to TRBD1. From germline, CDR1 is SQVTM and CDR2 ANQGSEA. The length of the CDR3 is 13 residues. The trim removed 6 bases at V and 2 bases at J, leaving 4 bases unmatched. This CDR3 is CSVPGQGNYGYTF. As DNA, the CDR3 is TGCAGCGTGCCCGGACAGGGGAACTATGGCTACACCTTC. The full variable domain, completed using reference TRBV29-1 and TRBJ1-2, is SAVISQKPSRDICQRGTSLTIQCQVDSQVTMMFWYRQQPGQSLTLIATANQGSEATYESGFVIDKFPISRPNLTFSTLTVSNMSPEDSSIYLCSVPGQGNYGYTFGSGTRLTVV.

CDR3 amino acids: CASSTATGVEQYF. CDR3 in DNA: TGTGCCAGTAGCACCGCGACAGGGGTCGAGCAGTACTTC. This chain joins TRBV19 and TRBJ2-7; 8 bases line up with TRBD1. Germline loops: CDR1 LNHDA, CDR2 SQIVND (reference sequence). Trimming at V came to 6 bases and at J to 6 bases, leaving 7 bases not matched to a gene. This CDR3 is built from 13 residues.

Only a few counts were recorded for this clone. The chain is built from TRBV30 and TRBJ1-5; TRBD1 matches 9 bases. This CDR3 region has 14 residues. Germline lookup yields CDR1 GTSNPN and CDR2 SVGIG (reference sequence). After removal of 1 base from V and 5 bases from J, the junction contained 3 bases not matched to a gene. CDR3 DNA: TGTGCCTGGAGTGGGGGACAGGGAGATCAGCCCCAGCATTTT. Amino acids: CAWSGGQGDQPQHF.

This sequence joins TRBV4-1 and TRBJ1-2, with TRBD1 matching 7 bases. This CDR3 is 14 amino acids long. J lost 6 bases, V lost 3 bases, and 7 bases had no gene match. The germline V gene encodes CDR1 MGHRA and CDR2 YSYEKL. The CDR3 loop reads CASSQTGWTDGYTF. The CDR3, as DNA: TGCGCCAGCAGCCAGACAGGGTGGACTGATGGCTACACCTTC.

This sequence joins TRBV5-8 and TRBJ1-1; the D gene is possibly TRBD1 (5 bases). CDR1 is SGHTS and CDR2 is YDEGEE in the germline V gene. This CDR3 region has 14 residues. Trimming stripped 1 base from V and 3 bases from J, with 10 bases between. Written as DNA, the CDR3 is TGTGCCAGCAGCTTGTTGCCGGGGGACACTGAAGCTTTCTTT. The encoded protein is CASSLLPGDTEAFF.

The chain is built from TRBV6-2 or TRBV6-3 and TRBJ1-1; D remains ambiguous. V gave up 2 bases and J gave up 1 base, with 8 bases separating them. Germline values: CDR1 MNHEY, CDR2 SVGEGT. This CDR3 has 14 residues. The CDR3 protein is CASSYGMANTEAFF. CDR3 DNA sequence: TGTGCCAGCAGTTACGGTATGGCGAACACTGAAGCTTTCTTT.

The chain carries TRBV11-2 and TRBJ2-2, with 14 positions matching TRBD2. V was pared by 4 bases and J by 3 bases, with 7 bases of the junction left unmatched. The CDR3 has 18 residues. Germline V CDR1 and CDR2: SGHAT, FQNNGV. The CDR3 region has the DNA TGTGCCAGCAGCTCAGGACTAGCGGGGGGCTGGGACACCGGGGAGCTGTTTTTT. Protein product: CASSSGLAGGWDTGELFF.

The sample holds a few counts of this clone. CDR3 DNA: TGTGCCAGCAGCCCGAGGAGCGATCAGCCCCAGCATTTT. Translated: CASSPRSDQPQHF. The V gene is TRBV9, the J gene TRBJ1-5; unclear D gene. Trimming stripped 4 bases from V and 5 bases from J, with 10 bases between. This CDR3 spans 13 amino acids. Germline V lookup: CDR1 SGDLS, CDR2 YYNGEE.

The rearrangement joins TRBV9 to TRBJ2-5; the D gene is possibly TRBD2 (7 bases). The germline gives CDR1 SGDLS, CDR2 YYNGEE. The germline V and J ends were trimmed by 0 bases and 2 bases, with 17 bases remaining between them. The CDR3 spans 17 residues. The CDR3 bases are TGTGCCAGCAGCGTAGGGCATGGGGGGGCGGCTCAAGAGACCCAGTACTTC. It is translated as CASSVGHGGAAQETQYF.

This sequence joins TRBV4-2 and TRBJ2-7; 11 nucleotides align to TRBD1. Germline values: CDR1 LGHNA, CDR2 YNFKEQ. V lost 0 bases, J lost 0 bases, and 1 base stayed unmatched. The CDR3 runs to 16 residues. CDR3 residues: CASSQDGTGGSYEQYF. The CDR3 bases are TGTGCCAGCAGCCAAGATGGGACAGGGGGCTCCTACGAGCAGTACTTC.

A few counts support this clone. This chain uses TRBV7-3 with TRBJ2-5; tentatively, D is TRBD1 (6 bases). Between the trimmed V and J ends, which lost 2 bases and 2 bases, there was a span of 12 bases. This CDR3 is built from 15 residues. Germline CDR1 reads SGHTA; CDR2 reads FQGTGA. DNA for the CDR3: TGTGCCAGCAGCTTAGTTGGGGGCCTGCAAGAGACCCAGTACTTC. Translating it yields CASSLVGGLQETQYF.

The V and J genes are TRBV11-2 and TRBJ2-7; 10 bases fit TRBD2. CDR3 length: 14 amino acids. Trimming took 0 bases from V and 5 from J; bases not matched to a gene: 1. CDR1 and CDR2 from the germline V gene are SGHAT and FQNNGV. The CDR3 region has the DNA TGTGCCAGCAGCTTAGAAGCGGGGGGGAACGAGCAGTACTTC. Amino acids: CASSLEAGGNEQYF.

CDR3 DNA: TGCAGCGTTGCAGGGAATAGCAATCAGCCCCAGCATTTT. Amino acid sequence: CSVAGNSNQPQHF. This chain links TRBV29-1 with TRBJ1-5; D possibly corresponds to TRBD1 (5 bases). The CDR3 runs 13 residues. CDR1 SQVTM and CDR2 ANQGSEA come from the germline V gene. The germline V and J ends were trimmed by 4 bases and 0 bases, with 7 bases remaining between them.

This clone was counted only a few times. CDR3: CASSLRGTNYEQYF. CDR3 bases: TGCGCCAGCAGCTTGAGAGGCACCAACTACGAGCAGTACTTC. The genes are TRBV5-1 and TRBJ2-7; D is undetermined. This CDR3 region has 14 residues. V gave up 1 base and J gave up 3 bases, with 11 bases separating them. CDR1 and CDR2 (germline): SGHRS, YFSETQ.

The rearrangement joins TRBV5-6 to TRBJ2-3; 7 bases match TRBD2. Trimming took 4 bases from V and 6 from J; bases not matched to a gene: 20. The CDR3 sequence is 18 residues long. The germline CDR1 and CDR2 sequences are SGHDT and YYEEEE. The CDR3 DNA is TGTGCCAGCAGCCACCCAACAATCGACTACCTCGGGAGGGATACGCAGTATTTT. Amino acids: CASSHPTIDYLGRDTQYF. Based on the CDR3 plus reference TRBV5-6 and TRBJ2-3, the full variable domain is DAGVTQSPTHLIKTRGQQVTLRCSPKSGHDTVSWYQQALGQGPQFIFQYYEEEERQRGNFPDRFSGHQFPNYSSELNVNALLLGDSALYLCASSHPTIDYLGRDTQYFGPGTRLTVL.

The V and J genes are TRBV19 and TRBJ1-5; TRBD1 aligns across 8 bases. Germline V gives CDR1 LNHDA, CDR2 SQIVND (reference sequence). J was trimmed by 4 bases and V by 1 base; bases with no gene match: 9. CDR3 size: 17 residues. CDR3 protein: CASSIGQGLRLNQPQHF. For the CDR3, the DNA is TGTGCCAGTAGTATAGGACAGGGGCTACGTTTGAATCAGCCCCAGCATTTT.

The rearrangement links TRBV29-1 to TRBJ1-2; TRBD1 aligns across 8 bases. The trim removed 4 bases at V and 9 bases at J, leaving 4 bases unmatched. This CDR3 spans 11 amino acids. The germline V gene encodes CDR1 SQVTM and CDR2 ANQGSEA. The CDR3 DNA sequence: TGCAGCGTTGCCGGGGACAGGCGCTACACCTTC. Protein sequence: CSVAGDRRYTF. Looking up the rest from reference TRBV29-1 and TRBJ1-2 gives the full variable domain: SAVISQKPSRDICQRGTSLTIQCQVDSQVTMMFWYRQQPGQSLTLIATANQGSEATYESGFVIDKFPISRPNLTFSTLTVSNMSPEDSSIYLCSVAGDRRYTFGSGTRLTVV.

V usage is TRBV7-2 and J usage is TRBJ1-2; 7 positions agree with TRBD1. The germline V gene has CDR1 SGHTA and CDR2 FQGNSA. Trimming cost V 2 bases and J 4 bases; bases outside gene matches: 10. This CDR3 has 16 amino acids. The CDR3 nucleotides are TGTGCCAGCAGCTTATTGTCAGGGGGATTGTCCTATGGCTACACCTTC. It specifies CASSLLSGGLSYGYTF. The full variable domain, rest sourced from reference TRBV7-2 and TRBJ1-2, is GAGVSQSPSNKVTEKGKDVELRCDPISGHTALYWYRQSLGQGLEFLIYFQGNSAPDKSGLPSDRFSAERTGGSVSTLTIQRTQQEDSAVYLCASSLLSGGLSYGYTFGSGTRLTVV.

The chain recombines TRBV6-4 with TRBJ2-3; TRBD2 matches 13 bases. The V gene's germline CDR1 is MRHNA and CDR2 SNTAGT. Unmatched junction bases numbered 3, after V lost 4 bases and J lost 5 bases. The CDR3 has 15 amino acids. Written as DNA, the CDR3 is TGTGCCAGCAGTGTTGGACTAGCGGGGGTAGATACGCAGTATTTT. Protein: CASSVGLAGVDTQYF.

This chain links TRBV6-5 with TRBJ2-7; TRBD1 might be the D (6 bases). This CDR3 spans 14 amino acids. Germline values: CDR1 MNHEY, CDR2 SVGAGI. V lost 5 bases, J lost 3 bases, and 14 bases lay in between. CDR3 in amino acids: CASSPRQEFYEQYF. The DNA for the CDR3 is TGTGCCAGCAGTCCCAGACAGGAGTTCTACGAGCAGTACTTC.

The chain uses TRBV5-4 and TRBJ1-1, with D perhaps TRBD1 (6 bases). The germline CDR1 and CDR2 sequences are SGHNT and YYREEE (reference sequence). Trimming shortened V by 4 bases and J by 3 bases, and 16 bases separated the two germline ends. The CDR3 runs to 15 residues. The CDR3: CASSTTTGKHTEAFF. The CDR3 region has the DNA TGTGCCAGCAGCACGACGACAGGTAAACACACTGAAGCTTTCTTT.

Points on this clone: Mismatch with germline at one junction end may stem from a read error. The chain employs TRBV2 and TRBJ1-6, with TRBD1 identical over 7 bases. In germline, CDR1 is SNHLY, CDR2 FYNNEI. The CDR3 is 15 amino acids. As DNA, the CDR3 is TGTGCCAGCAGCGAAGGGGGCTGGTATAATTCACCCCTCCACTTT. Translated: CASSEGGWYNSPLHF.

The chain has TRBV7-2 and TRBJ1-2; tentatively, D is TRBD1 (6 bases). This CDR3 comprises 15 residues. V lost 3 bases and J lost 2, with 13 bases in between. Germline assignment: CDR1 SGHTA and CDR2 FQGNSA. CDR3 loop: CASSFLVRGNYGYTF. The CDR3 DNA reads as TGTGCCAGCAGCTTCCTTGTAAGGGGGAACTATGGCTACACCTTC.

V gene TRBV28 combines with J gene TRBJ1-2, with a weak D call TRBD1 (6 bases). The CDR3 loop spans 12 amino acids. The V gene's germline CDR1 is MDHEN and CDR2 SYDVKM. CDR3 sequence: CASGGQSYGYTF. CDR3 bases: TGTGCGAGCGGTGGACAGAGCTATGGCTACACCTTC.

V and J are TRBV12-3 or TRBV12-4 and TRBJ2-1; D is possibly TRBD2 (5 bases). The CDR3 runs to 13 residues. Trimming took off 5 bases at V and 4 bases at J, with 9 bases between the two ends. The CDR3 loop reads CASSTRTYNEQFF. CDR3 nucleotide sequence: TGTGCCAGCAGTACCCGGACTTACAATGAGCAGTTCTTC.

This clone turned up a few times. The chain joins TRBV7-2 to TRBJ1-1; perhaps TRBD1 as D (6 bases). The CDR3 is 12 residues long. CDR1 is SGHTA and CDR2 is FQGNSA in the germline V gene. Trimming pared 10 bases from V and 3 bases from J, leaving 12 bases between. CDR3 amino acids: CATFRQDTEAFF. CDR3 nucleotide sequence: TGTGCCACCTTCCGACAGGACACTGAAGCTTTCTTT.

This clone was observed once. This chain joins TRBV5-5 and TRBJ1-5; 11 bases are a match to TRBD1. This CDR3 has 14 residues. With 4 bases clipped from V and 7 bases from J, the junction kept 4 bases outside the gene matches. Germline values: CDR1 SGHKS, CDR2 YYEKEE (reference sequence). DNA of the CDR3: TGTGCCAGCAGCCCGGGACAGGGGGGCCAGCCCCAGCATTTT. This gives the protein CASSPGQGGQPQHF.

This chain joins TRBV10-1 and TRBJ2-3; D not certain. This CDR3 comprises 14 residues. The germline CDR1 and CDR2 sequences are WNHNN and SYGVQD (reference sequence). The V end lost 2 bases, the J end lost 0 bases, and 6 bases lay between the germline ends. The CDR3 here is CASSEAGSTDTQYF. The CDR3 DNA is TGCGCCAGCAGTGAGGCAGGTAGCACAGATACGCAGTATTTT.

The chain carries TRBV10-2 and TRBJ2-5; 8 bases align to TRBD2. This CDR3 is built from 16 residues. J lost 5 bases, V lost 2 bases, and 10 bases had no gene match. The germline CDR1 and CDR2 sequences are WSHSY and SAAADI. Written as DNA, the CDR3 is TGCGCCAGCAGTGAGGTGGGACGGGGGGGGTTGGAGACCCAGTACTTC. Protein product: CASSEVGRGGLETQYF.

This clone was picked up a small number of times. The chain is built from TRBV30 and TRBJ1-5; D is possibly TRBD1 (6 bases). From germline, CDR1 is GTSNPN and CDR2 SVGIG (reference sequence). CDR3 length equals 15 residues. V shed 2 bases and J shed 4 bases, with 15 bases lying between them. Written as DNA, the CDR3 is TGTGCCTGGAGTATAACAGGGTATCGAAATCAGCCCCAGCATTTT. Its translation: CAWSITGYRNQPQHF.

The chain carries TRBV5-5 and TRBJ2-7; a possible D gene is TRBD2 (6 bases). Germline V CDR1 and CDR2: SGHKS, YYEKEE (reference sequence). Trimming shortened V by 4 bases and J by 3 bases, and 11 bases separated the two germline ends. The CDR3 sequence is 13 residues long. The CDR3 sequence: CASSLFGGYEQYF. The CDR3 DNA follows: TGTGCCAGCAGCCTCTTCGGGGGCTACGAGCAGTACTTC.